A single sample is the source of the 25 T cell receptor beta chains below, sequenced in a study of cytomegalovirus exposure and HLA in healthy donors. It was with 60 Vbeta and 13 Jbeta primers that the PCR ran. Data came from immunoSEQ multiplex PCR; TCRdb stores just in-frame clones and leaves some out. Among around 140,000 clones listed, over 65% were seen once. The sequenced sample consisted of PBMCs. These receptors originate from a female donor in good health and CMV-seronegative.

The chain has TRBV28 and TRBJ1-1; weak D call: TRBD1 (5 bases). The CDR3 has 13 amino acids. V lost 2 bases and J 4 bases, leaving 8 bases between the germline ends. CDR1 and CDR2 from the germline V gene are MDHEN and SYDVKM. This CDR3 reads CASSLGGVTEAFF. DNA for the CDR3: TGTGCCAGCAGTTTAGGGGGGGTCACTGAAGCTTTCTTT.

The rearrangement joins TRBV25-1 to TRBJ1-5; D not resolved. Trimming shortened V by 7 bases and J by 1 base, and 14 bases separated the two germline ends. The CDR3 length is 15 residues. Germline-derived CDR1 and CDR2 are MGHDK and SYGVNS. The chain's CDR3 is CASTPAPVSNQPQHF. CDR3 DNA: TGTGCCAGCACCCCCGCCCCAGTGAGCAATCAGCCCCAGCATTTT.

The CDR3, as DNA: TGTGCCAGCACCCCGGGACAGGGTGGACGCTATGGCTACACCTTC. Its translation: CASTPGQGGRYGYTF. The J gene is TRBJ1-2, the V gene TRBV28; 9 nucleotides align to TRBD1. The CDR3 runs 15 residues. CDR1 and CDR2 (germline): MDHEN, SYDVKM. The trim removed 7 bases at V and 4 bases at J, leaving 10 bases unmatched.

This clone was detected only once. This sequence joins TRBV5-5 and TRBJ2-3; 10 bases fit TRBD1. Trimming at V came to 0 bases and at J to 5 bases, leaving 9 bases not matched to a gene. CDR1 is SGHKS, CDR2 YYEKEE, per germline (reference sequence). This CDR3 is 17 amino acids long. The CDR3 loop is CASSLASVGQGIDTQYF. The DNA for the CDR3 is TGTGCCAGCAGCTTGGCCTCGGTGGGACAGGGGATAGATACGCAGTATTTT.

This clone occurred once. This chain uses TRBV19 with TRBJ2-7; D is possibly TRBD1 (5 bases). V dropped 3 bases and J dropped 0 bases, with 12 bases sitting between them. The CDR3 length is 15 residues. The germline V gene encodes CDR1 LNHDA and CDR2 SQIVND (reference sequence). CDR3 sequence: CASSMAAQASYEQYF. CDR3 DNA: TGTGCCAGTAGTATGGCGGCACAGGCCTCCTACGAGCAGTACTTC.

The chain is built from TRBV18 and TRBJ1-5, with TRBD1 matching over 9 bases. The V segment lost 5 bases and the J segment 4 bases; nucleotides outside the gene matches: 6. CDR1 is KGHSH, CDR2 LQKENI, per germline. The CDR3 length is 15 residues. The CDR3 reads CASSTGTGSNQPQHF. Written as DNA, the CDR3 is TGTGCCAGCTCAACCGGGACAGGGTCGAATCAGCCCCAGCATTTT.

This clone is a singleton in its sample. The genes are TRBV7-2 and TRBJ2-1, with TRBD2 as a possible D gene (6 bases). The germline V gene encodes CDR1 SGHTA and CDR2 FQGNSA. The V gene lost 1 base and the J gene lost 6 bases, with 10 bases spanning the gap. The CDR3 length is 14 residues. This CDR3 reads CASSLDGGSNEQFF. The CDR3 nucleotides are TGTGCCAGCAGCTTAGACGGGGGTAGCAATGAGCAGTTCTTC.

The V gene is TRBV28, the J gene TRBJ2-5, with 9 bases identical to TRBD1. V lost 2 bases to trimming and J lost 1 base; unmatched junction nucleotides: 8. Germline values: CDR1 MDHEN, CDR2 SYDVKM. CDR3 size: 17 residues. The CDR3 protein is CASSLPSGQGIQETQYF. For the CDR3, the DNA is TGTGCCAGCAGTTTACCCTCGGGACAGGGAATCCAAGAGACCCAGTACTTC.

The table lists this clone with a count of one. The chain has TRBV7-3 and TRBJ2-3; TRBD2 might be the D (5 bases). The length of the CDR3 is 14 residues. V was shortened by 2 bases and J by 6 bases, with 12 bases between the two germline ends. Germline V gene sequence: CDR1 SGHTA, CDR2 FQGTGA. The DNA for the CDR3 is TGTGCCAGCAGCTTAGCGGGCCCGACCGATACGCAGTATTTT. Translating gives CASSLAGPTDTQYF. The variable domain in full, with the rest retrieved from reference TRBV7-3 and TRBJ2-3, is GAGVSQTPSNKVTEKGKYVELRCDPISGHTALYWYRQSLGQGPEFLIYFQGTGAADDSGLPNDRFFAVRPEGSVSTLKIQRTERGDSAVYLCASSLAGPTDTQYFGPGTRLTVL.

The chain links TRBV7-2 to TRBJ2-2, with D maybe TRBD2 (5 bases). The CDR3 sequence is 16 residues long. Germline V gene lookup returns CDR1 SGHTA and CDR2 FQGNSA. Trimming took off 6 bases at V and 4 bases at J, with 18 bases between the two ends. The CDR3 DNA reads as TGTGCCAGCAGACTCGGGCAGCCTGGAGGCACCGGGGAGCTGTTTTTT. Residues: CASRLGQPGGTGELFF.

This chain connects TRBV15 to TRBJ1-5; D is undetermined. V was cut by 3 bases and J by 6 bases, with 9 bases left in between. The CDR3 runs 13 residues. Per the germline V gene, CDR1 is LNHNV and CDR2 is YYDKDF (reference sequence). Written as DNA, the CDR3 is TGTGCCACCAGCAGGAGCGCACCTCAGCCCCAGCATTTT. This translates into CATSRSAPQPQHF. Combining the CDR3 with reference TRBV15 and TRBJ1-5 gives the whole variable domain DAMVIQNPRYQVTQFGKPVTLSCSQTLNHNVMYWYQQKSSQAPKLLFHYYDKDFNNEADTPDNFQSRRPNTSFCFLDIRSPGLGDTAMYLCATSRSAPQPQHFGDGTRLSIL.

The rearrangement uses TRBV20-1 and TRBJ2-7; D gene ambiguous. V dropped 4 bases and J dropped 3 bases, with 7 bases sitting between them. The germline V gene encodes CDR1 DFQATT and CDR2 SNEGSKA (reference sequence). CDR3 size: 11 residues. The CDR3 here is CSAITDYEQYF. CDR3 DNA: TGCAGTGCTATCACAGACTACGAGCAGTACTTC.

The rearrangement joins TRBV14 to TRBJ1-5, with 8 bases lining up with TRBD1. The CDR3 runs 16 residues. The junction had 6 bases not matched to a gene; V was cut back by 0 bases and J by 5 bases. Germline assignment: CDR1 SGHDN and CDR2 FVKESK. CDR3 in DNA: TGTGCCAGCAGCCAAGACGGAGGACAGGGAGATCAGCCCCAGCATTTT. It codes for CASSQDGGQGDQPQHF.

The count of this clone is one. The chain links TRBV25-1 to TRBJ2-5, with TRBD2 as a possible D gene (5 bases). Trimming stripped 3 bases from V and 1 base from J, with 9 bases between. CDR1 and CDR2 (germline): MGHDK, SYGVNS. This CDR3 comprises 14 residues. DNA for the CDR3: TGTGCCAGCAGTGAGCCGGGGATCCAAGAGACCCAGTACTTC. Translation: CASSEPGIQETQYF.

The chain has TRBV9 and TRBJ2-3; 9 nucleotides agree with TRBD2. The germline CDR1 and CDR2 sequences are SGDLS and YYNGEE. Trimming removed 1 base from V and 4 bases from J; junction bases left unmatched: 4. The CDR3 contains 15 residues. This CDR3 reads CASSVRSSGADTQYF. The CDR3 coding sequence is TGTGCCAGCAGCGTAAGGTCTAGCGGGGCAGATACGCAGTATTTT.

The CDR3 DNA is TGCGCCAGCACTAAAGGAAAGGGGCAAGAGACCCAGTACTTC. Encoded protein: CASTKGKGQETQYF. The chain is built from TRBV10-1 and TRBJ2-5, with TRBD1 as a possible D gene (5 bases). Germline-derived CDR1 and CDR2 are WNHNN and SYGVQD (reference sequence). CDR3 length: 14 residues. Trimming removed 7 bases at V and 2 bases at J, with 14 bases between.

The chain recombines TRBV2 with TRBJ2-5; D perhaps matches TRBD2 (6 bases). Germline CDR1 and CDR2: SNHLY and FYNNEI. The length of the CDR3 is 11 residues. The V end was cut by 10 bases, the J end by 4 bases, with 10 bases between. The CDR3 region has the DNA TGTGCCACCGACGGGGGAGAGACCCAGTACTTC. The encoded protein is CATDGGETQYF.

The gene calls are TRBV27 and TRBJ1-1; no definite D call. This CDR3 has 15 amino acids. V was pared by 5 bases and J by 0 bases, with 13 bases between. Germline loops: CDR1 MNHEY, CDR2 SMNVEV (reference sequence). The CDR3 loop is CASSLRGFMNTEAFF. The CDR3 nucleotides are TGTGCCAGCAGTCTCCGGGGATTCATGAACACTGAAGCTTTCTTT.

The rearrangement uses TRBV27 and TRBJ1-4; no clear D. Trimming stripped 1 base from V and 8 bases from J, with 17 bases between. The CDR3 length is 16 residues. The V gene's germline CDR1 is MNHEY and CDR2 SMNVEV (reference sequence). For the CDR3, the DNA is TGTGCCAGCAGTTTATGGACCGGGTCAAGAGGGGAAAAACTGTTTTTT. Encoded protein: CASSLWTGSRGEKLFF.

CDR3 coding DNA: TGTGCCAGTAGACATCAGGGGAATAATTCACCCCTCCACTTT. The encoded protein is CASRHQGNNSPLHF. The chain recombines TRBV19 with TRBJ1-6; a possible D gene is TRBD1 (6 bases). The CDR3 is 14 residues long. Germline V gene sequence: CDR1 LNHDA, CDR2 SQIVND (reference sequence). Trimming took off 6 bases at V and 5 bases at J, with 11 bases between the two ends.

V is TRBV27 and J is TRBJ2-5; 8 nucleotides line up with TRBD1. The tail of the sequence fits TRBJ2-7 better, so the J call may be wrong. Germline CDR1 is MNHEY and CDR2 is SMNVEV (reference sequence). This CDR3 region has 13 residues. DNA for the CDR3: TGTGCCAGCGCTGGACAGGGACGCTACGAGCAGTACTTC. This codes for CASAGQGRYEQYF.

The rearrangement links TRBV5-4 to TRBJ2-5; D is possibly TRBD1 (5 bases). Germline assignment: CDR1 SGHNT and CDR2 YYREEE (reference sequence). The CDR3 length is 13 residues. Deletions cut 4 bases from V and 7 bases from J, with 14 bases between. The CDR3 nucleotides are TGTGCCAGCAGCCTCCCAGGGCTGGTGACCCAGTACTTC. Amino acid sequence: CASSLPGLVTQYF.

J is TRBJ2-5 and V is TRBV7-2; 10 positions match TRBD2. The CDR3 contains 15 residues. Losses at the gene ends were 2 bases for V and 9 bases for J; bases not matched to a gene: 9. CDR1 SGHTA and CDR2 FQGNSA come from the germline V gene. The DNA of the CDR3 is TGTGCCAGCAGCTTAAGCGGGGGGGGGCCGATGCCCCAGTACTTC. Residues: CASSLSGGGPMPQYF.

CDR3: CASRSNVLREQFF. CDR3 DNA: TGTGCCAGCAGATCCAATGTCTTACGGGAGCAGTTCTTC. The V call is TRBV7-9, the J call TRBJ2-1; D uncertain. This CDR3 is built from 13 residues. V dropped 6 bases and J dropped 10 bases, with 16 bases sitting between them. Germline lookup yields CDR1 SEHNR and CDR2 FQNEAQ (reference sequence).

The V gene is TRBV18, the J gene TRBJ1-4; a possible D gene is TRBD1 (5 bases). CDR3 size: 14 residues. In germline, CDR1 is KGHSH, CDR2 LQKENI. Trimming removed 3 bases at V and 7 bases at J, with 12 bases between. The CDR3 sequence: CASSPSRVPEKLFF. The CDR3 DNA sequence: TGTGCCAGCTCACCCAGCAGGGTTCCTGAAAAACTGTTTTTT.